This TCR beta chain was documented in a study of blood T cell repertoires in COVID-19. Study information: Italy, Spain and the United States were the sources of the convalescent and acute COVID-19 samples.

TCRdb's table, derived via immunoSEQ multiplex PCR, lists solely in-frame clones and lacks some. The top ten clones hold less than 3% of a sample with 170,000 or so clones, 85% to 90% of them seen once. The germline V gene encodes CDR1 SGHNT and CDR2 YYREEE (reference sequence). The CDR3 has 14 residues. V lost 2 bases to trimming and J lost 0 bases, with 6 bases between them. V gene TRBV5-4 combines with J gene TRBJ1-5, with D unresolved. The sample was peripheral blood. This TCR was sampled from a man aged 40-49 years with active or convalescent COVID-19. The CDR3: CASSLLHSNQPQHF. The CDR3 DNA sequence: TGTGCCAGCAGCTTATTACATAGCAATCAGCCCCAGCATTTT.